These 28 T cell receptor beta chains originate from one sample sequenced in a study of T cells in women clearing cervical HPV infection. TCRdb's table, derived via immunoSEQ multiplex PCR, lists solely in-frame clones and lacks some. Its table lists around 28,000 clones. Sequencing input: blood buffy coat. The source of these receptors is a woman aged 18-70 years with a cervical HPV16 infection that either progressed to CIN3+ or cleared (not recorded which).

Concerning this clone: The observed sequence ends 3 residues before the CDR3 terminus, with the missing tail filled in from the germline J gene. The J gene is TRBJ1-6, the V gene TRBV5-4; D is possibly TRBD1 (6 bases). Germline CDR1 and CDR2: SGHNT and YYREEE (reference sequence). V was pared by 9 bases and J by 6 bases, with 16 bases between. This CDR3 has 14 amino acids. The covered CDR3 bases are TGTGCCACCCTGGACAGAGAGGTTAATTCACCC. It codes for CATLDREVNSP. In full, the CDR3 reads CATLDREVNSPLHF.

On this clone itself: The read is 3 residues too short to cover the CDR3 end, so that end is filled in from the germline J gene. This sequence joins TRBV28 and TRBJ1-1; possible D gene TRBD1, 5 bases. Germline CDR1 MDHEN, CDR2 SYDVKM. The CDR3 contains 17 residues. The germline V and J ends were trimmed by 2 bases and 1 base, with 17 bases remaining between them. CDR3 bases read: TGTGCCAGCAGTTTAGGGGCAGGGTTTTACGGGAACACTGAA. Translating gives CASSLGAGFYGNTE. The full-length CDR3 reads as CASSLGAGFYGNTEAFF.

On this clone itself: The CDR3 is cut off 3 residues early in the read; its end comes from the germline J gene. The gene calls are TRBV7-2 and TRBJ1-4, with a tentative D call TRBD1 (6 bases). This CDR3 comprises 15 residues. Per germline, CDR1 SGHTA and CDR2 FQGNSA. The part of the CDR3 DNA that was read is TGTGCCAGCAGCTTTCAGGGGTCAGGGTCAGGGAAA. This gives the protein CASSFQGSGSGK. The whole CDR3 region reads CASSFQGSGSGKLFF.

Points on this clone: The DNA ends 3 residues before the CDR3 does, and the rest of the CDR3 is filled in from the germline J gene. The V gene is TRBV4-2, the J gene TRBJ2-5, with 8 bases fitting TRBD2. V dropped 1 base and J dropped 1; count of bases not matched to a gene: 2. The V gene's germline CDR1 is LGHNA and CDR2 YNFKEQ. This CDR3 comprises 15 residues. The DNA read from the CDR3 is TGTGCCAGCAGCCAAGGAGCGGGAGCCCAAGAGACC. Its protein product is CASSQGAGAQET. The entire CDR3 is CASSQGAGAQETQYF.

The CDR3 bases that were read are TGTGCCATCAGTCCTGGGCAAGTGGGC. This encodes CAISPGQVG. The entire CDR3 reads CAISPGQVGYTF. The chain is built from TRBV10-3 and TRBJ1-2; the D is unclear. Read data end 3 residues before the CDR3 end; the end is taken from the germline J gene. The germline CDR1 and CDR2 sequences are ENHRY and SYGVKD. This CDR3 comprises 12 residues.

With regard to this clone: The read gets to within 3 residues of the CDR3 end, and the germline J gene fills in the rest. This rearrangement joins TRBV19 to TRBJ1-4; perhaps TRBD1 as D (6 bases). CDR1 and CDR2 from the germline V gene are LNHDA and SQIVND (reference sequence). The CDR3 sequence is 15 residues long. The DNA read from the CDR3 is TGTGCCAGTAGTAGCGGGACACTAGATAATTCACCA. Translated: CASSSGTLDNSP. The whole CDR3 region reads CASSSGTLDNSPLFF.

As concerns this clone: The read gets to within 3 residues of the CDR3 end, and the germline J gene fills in the rest. The rearrangement links TRBV2 to TRBJ1-3; TRBD1 matches 8 bases. From germline, CDR1 is SNHLY and CDR2 FYNNEI. CDR3 length: 15 residues. The junction had 4 bases not matched to a gene; V was cut back by 3 bases and J by 3 bases. Incomplete CDR3 DNA: TGTGCCAGCAGTGATCAGGGGGCGGTTGGAAACACC. Amino acid sequence: CASSDQGAVGNT. The whole CDR3 region reads CASSDQGAVGNTIYF.

The DNA read from the CDR3 is TGTGCCAGCACCTACACAGGGGTCGGTGAG. Translating gives CASTYTGVGE. Given in full, the CDR3 is CASTYTGVGEQFF. The chain employs TRBV6-2 or TRBV6-3 and TRBJ2-1, with 7 positions matching TRBD1. The observed sequence ends 3 residues before the CDR3 terminus, with the missing tail filled in from the germline J gene. The V gene's germline CDR1 is MNHEY and CDR2 SVGEGT. This CDR3 has 13 amino acids. Unmatched junction bases numbered 9, after V lost 7 bases and J lost 9 bases.

As regards this clone: The read ends 3 residues early relative to the CDR3; the germline J gene fills the gap. This rearrangement joins TRBV20-1 to TRBJ1-2, with 8 bases that match TRBD1. The CDR3 extends over 15 amino acids. CDR1 is DFQATT, CDR2 SNEGSKA, per germline (reference sequence). With 3 bases clipped from V and 1 base from J, the junction kept 7 bases outside the gene matches. The CDR3 DNA, read in part, is TGCAGTGCTAGCCCCGGGACAGGACTTAACTATGGC. Protein product: CSASPGTGLNYG. The complete CDR3 sequence is CSASPGTGLNYGYTF.

CDR3 sequence: CASSLAAGGDTEAFF. Incomplete CDR3 DNA: TGTGCCAGCAGCTTAGCGGCAGGGGGCGACACTGAA. The genes are TRBV7-9 and TRBJ1-1, with TRBD1 identical over 8 bases. Read sequence stops 3 residues before the CDR3 end, and the germline J gene provides the missing end. Trimming cost V 0 bases and J 3 bases; bases outside gene matches: 3. Per the germline V gene, CDR1 is SEHNR and CDR2 is FQNEAQ (reference sequence). The CDR3 runs to 15 residues.

To note about this clone: The read ends 3 residues shy of where the CDR3 ends; the end is completed using the germline J gene. The chain combines TRBV5-8 with TRBJ2-3, with D unresolved. The germline CDR1 and CDR2 sequences are SGHTS and YDEGEE. V dropped 0 bases and J dropped 2 bases, with 7 bases sitting between them. This CDR3 is built from 14 residues. CDR3 sequence: CASSLGLYTDTQYF. Incomplete CDR3 DNA: TGTGCCAGCAGCTTGGGTCTATACACAGATACG. The full variable domain, with the rest looked up from reference TRBV5-8 and TRBJ2-3, is EAGVTQSPTHLIKTRGQQATLRCSPISGHTSVYWYQQALGLGLQFLLWYDEGEERNRGNFPPRFSGRQFPNYSSELNVNALELEDSALYLCASSLGLYTDTQYFGPGTRLTVL.

As regards this clone: The read falls 3 residues short of the CDR3 end, and the missing part is taken from the germline J gene. The chain links TRBV19 to TRBJ1-5; 11 positions agree with TRBD1. With 6 bases clipped from V and 2 bases from J, the junction kept 6 bases outside the gene matches. The germline V gene has CDR1 LNHDA and CDR2 SQIVND (reference sequence). There are 16 residues in the CDR3. The chain's CDR3 is CASRWGTGGGNQPQHF. The sequenced part of the CDR3 DNA is TGTGCCAGTAGATGGGGGACAGGGGGGGGCAATCAGCCC.

As concerns this clone: The read is 3 residues too short to cover the CDR3 end, so that end is filled in from the germline J gene. The V call is TRBV20-1, the J call TRBJ2-1, with 12 bases aligning to TRBD2. Germline CDR1 and CDR2: DFQATT and SNEGSKA (reference sequence). The J segment lost 5 bases and the V segment lost 6 bases, leaving 5 bases of the junction unmatched. This CDR3 spans 14 amino acids. Incomplete CDR3 DNA: TGCAGTGCAACGGGACTAGCGGGCAACAATGAG. Translated, it gives CSATGLAGNNE. The CDR3 reads in full as CSATGLAGNNEQFF.

In regard to this clone: The sequence runs out 3 residues before the end of the CDR3; the remainder is reconstructed from the germline J gene. J is TRBJ2-1 and V is TRBV9, with 9 bases matching TRBD1. The CDR3 contains 14 residues. V trimming: 2 bases; J trimming: 4 bases; junction bases outside the gene matches: 1. From germline, CDR1 is SGDLS and CDR2 YYNGEE. The DNA read from the CDR3 is TGTGCCAGCAGCGTGGGACAGGGATACAATGAG. Protein product: CASSVGQGYNE. The full CDR3 sequence reads CASSVGQGYNEQFF.

As concerns this clone: The read ends 3 residues shy of where the CDR3 ends; the end is completed using the germline J gene. This chain joins TRBV2 and TRBJ2-5; no definite D call. CDR1 is SNHLY, CDR2 FYNNEI, per germline. The CDR3 length is 13 residues. V lost 8 bases, J lost 3 bases, and 13 bases lay in between. The CDR3 sequence is CASANSPKETQYF. Incomplete CDR3 DNA: TGTGCCAGCGCCAATAGCCCCAAAGAGACC.

Regarding this clone: The read ends 3 residues early relative to the CDR3; the germline J gene fills the gap. The chain is built from TRBV2 and TRBJ2-2; 9 bases agree with TRBD1. CDR1 is SNHLY, CDR2 FYNNEI, per germline. This CDR3 region has 14 residues. After removal of 6 bases from V and 5 bases from J, the junction contained 4 bases not matched to a gene. The CDR3: CASSGTGRTGELFF. The DNA read from the CDR3 is TGTGCCAGCAGCGGGACAGGGAGAACCGGGGAG.

Points on this clone: The read ends 3 residues before the CDR3 terminus; that terminus is restored from the germline J gene. This chain uses TRBV30 with TRBJ2-7, with 8 bases that match TRBD1. This CDR3 is built from 15 residues. In germline, CDR1 is GTSNPN, CDR2 SVGIG (reference sequence). The V and J ends lost 3 bases and 3 bases, in that order; junction bases with no gene match: 10. The sequenced part of the CDR3 DNA is TGTGCCTGGAGCGCGGGACAGGACAGGGTCTACGAG. Its protein is CAWSAGQDRVYE. The full-length CDR3 reads as CAWSAGQDRVYEQYF.

Concerning this clone itself: With the read ending 3 residues before the CDR3 end, the germline J gene is used to fill in that end. The chain joins TRBV19 to TRBJ1-2; D might be TRBD1 (5 bases). This CDR3 has 15 residues. Germline V CDR1 and CDR2: LNHDA, SQIVND (reference sequence). The ends were cut back, 6 bases at V and 6 bases at J, with 20 bases in the middle. The DNA read from the CDR3 is TGTGCCAGTAGGCACAGGAGAAACTACGCGGATGGC. Amino acids: CASRHRRNYADG. The CDR3 in full is CASRHRRNYADGYTF. The full variable domain, in which reference TRBV19 and TRBJ1-2 provide the parts outside the CDR3, is DGGITQSPKYLFRKEGQNVTLSCEQNLNHDAMYWYRQDPGQGLRLIYYSQIVNDFQKGDIAEGYSVSREKKESFPLTVTSAQKNPTAFYLCASRHRRNYADGYTFGSGTRLTVV.

As to this clone: The sequence runs out 3 residues before the end of the CDR3; the remainder is reconstructed from the germline J gene. The chain combines TRBV28 with TRBJ1-2, with TRBD1 matching over 7 bases. V shed 6 bases and J 6 bases; nucleotides not matched to a gene: 10. CDR3 size: 14 residues. The germline V gene encodes CDR1 MDHEN and CDR2 SYDVKM. CDR3 sequence: CASRSGQRTDGYTF. The part of the CDR3 DNA that was read is TGTGCCAGCAGGTCGGGACAGAGAACAGATGGC.

Details on this clone: The read ends 3 residues early relative to the CDR3; the germline J gene fills the gap. The chain combines TRBV30 with TRBJ1-2; weak D call: TRBD1 (5 bases). The germline V and J ends were trimmed by 2 bases and 5 bases, with 9 bases remaining between them. From germline, CDR1 is GTSNPN and CDR2 SVGIG (reference sequence). CDR3 length: 12 residues. The sequenced part of the CDR3 DNA is TGTGCCTGGAGTCGGGGGGAATATGGC. Its translation: CAWSRGEYG. The CDR3 reads in full as CAWSRGEYGYTF.

About this clone itself: The missing CDR3 end, 3 residues past where the read stops, is filled in from the germline J gene. This rearrangement joins TRBV5-1 to TRBJ2-2; TRBD2 matches at 15 bases. Germline assignment: CDR1 SGHRS and CDR2 YFSETQ. After removal of 4 bases from V and 6 bases from J, the junction contained 7 bases not matched to a gene. The CDR3 sequence is 17 residues long. Partial CDR3 DNA: TGCGCCAGCAGCGACGGGACTAGCGGGAGGACCGCCGGGGAG. Its translation is CASSDGTSGRTAGE. The whole CDR3 protein is CASSDGTSGRTAGELFF.

CDR3 sequence reads: CASSTEPIYGYTF. The DNA read from the CDR3 is TGTGCCAGCAGTACAGAGCCCATCTATGGC. The chain recombines TRBV28 with TRBJ1-2; D not resolved. The read falls 3 residues short of the CDR3 end, and the missing part is taken from the germline J gene. V lost 5 bases and J lost 4, with 11 bases in between. Germline V CDR1 and CDR2: MDHEN, SYDVKM. There are 13 residues in the CDR3.

With regard to this clone: The read ends 3 residues early relative to the CDR3; the germline J gene fills the gap. The V call is TRBV18, the J call TRBJ2-7; 7 bases match TRBD1. Losses at the gene ends were 6 bases for V and 4 bases for J; bases not matched to a gene: 9. From germline, CDR1 is KGHSH and CDR2 LQKENI. This CDR3 region has 14 residues. CDR3 amino acids: CASSAAGGRYEQYF. CDR3 DNA, as far as it was read: TGTGCCAGCTCTGCGGCAGGGGGAAGGTACGAG. The entire variable domain, with the rest obtained from reference TRBV18 and TRBJ2-7, is as follows: NAGVMQNPRHLVRRRGQEARLRCSPMKGHSHVYWYRQLPEEGLKFMVYLQKENIIDESGMPKERFSAEFPKEGPSILRIQQVVRGDSAAYFCASSAAGGRYEQYFGPGTRLTVT.

Comments on this clone: The read stops 3 residues short of the end of the CDR3; the missing end is completed from the germline J gene. This rearrangement joins TRBV2 to TRBJ2-5, with D unresolved. Germline V gives CDR1 SNHLY, CDR2 FYNNEI. This CDR3 spans 11 amino acids. Trimming took 5 bases from V and 1 from J, leaving 2 bases between them. The part of the CDR3 DNA that was read is TGTGCCAGCAGTCTCCAAGAGACC. It specifies CASSLQET. The full CDR3 reads CASSLQETQYF. The full variable domain, rest sourced from reference TRBV2 and TRBJ2-5, is EPEVTQTPSHQVTQMGQEVILRCVPISNHLYFYWYRQILGQKVEFLVSFYNNEISEKSEIFDDQFSVERPDGSNFTLKIRSTKLEDSAMYFCASSLQETQYFGPGTRLLVL.

The sequenced part of the CDR3 DNA is TGTGCCAGCAGTTACGCAGGGATCTCCTACGAG. Its translation is CASSYAGISYE. The entire CDR3 is CASSYAGISYEQYF. This chain uses TRBV6-2 or TRBV6-3 with TRBJ2-7; D is perhaps TRBD1 (5 bases). The read is 3 residues too short to cover the CDR3 end, so that end is filled in from the germline J gene. The V gene's germline CDR1 is MNHEY and CDR2 SVGEGT. The germline V and J ends were trimmed by 2 bases and 0 bases, with 8 bases remaining between them. The CDR3 consists of 14 residues.

In regard to this clone: The missing CDR3 end, 3 residues past where the read stops, is filled in from the germline J gene. J is TRBJ2-7 and V is TRBV29-1; D is undetermined. Germline V gene lookup returns CDR1 SQVTM and CDR2 ANQGSEA. CDR3 length equals 12 residues. V was trimmed by 3 bases and J by 4 bases, leaving 10 bases between them. This CDR3 reads CSVDRVEYEQYF. The covered CDR3 bases are TGCAGCGTTGATAGAGTAGAGTACGAG.

Points on this clone: The read falls 3 residues short of the CDR3 end, and the missing part is taken from the germline J gene. V gene TRBV18 combines with J gene TRBJ1-2, with 8 nucleotides matching TRBD1. Germline trimming cut 4 bases from V and 3 bases from J; bases unmatched to any gene: 1. Germline V gene lookup returns CDR1 KGHSH and CDR2 LQKENI. CDR3 length: 13 residues. CDR3 bases read: TGTGCCAGCTCACTACAGGGGGACTATGGC. Protein sequence: CASSLQGDYG. The entire CDR3 reads CASSLQGDYGYTF.

To note about this clone: The read ends 3 residues shy of where the CDR3 ends; the end is completed using the germline J gene. This chain connects TRBV11-2 to TRBJ1-5; tentatively, D is TRBD1 (5 bases). This CDR3 is 15 amino acids long. From germline, CDR1 is SGHAT and CDR2 FQNNGV. V was trimmed by 0 bases and J by 7 bases, leaving 13 bases between them. CDR3 DNA (partial): TGTGCCAGCAGCTTAGATCGGGGGAGTGGCCAGCCC. Its translation: CASSLDRGSGQP. The whole CDR3 is CASSLDRGSGQPQHF.